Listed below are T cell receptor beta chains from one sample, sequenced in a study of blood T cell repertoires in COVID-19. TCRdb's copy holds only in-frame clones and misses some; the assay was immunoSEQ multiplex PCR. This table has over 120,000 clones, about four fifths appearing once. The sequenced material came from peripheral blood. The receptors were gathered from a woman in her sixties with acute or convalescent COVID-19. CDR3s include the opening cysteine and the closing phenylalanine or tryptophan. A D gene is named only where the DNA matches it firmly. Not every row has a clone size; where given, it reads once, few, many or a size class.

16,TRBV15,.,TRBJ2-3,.,CATSRRDGGSTDTQYF,TGTGCCACCAGCAGACGGGATGGAGGTAGCACAGATACGCAGTATTTT
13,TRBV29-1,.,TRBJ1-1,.,CSVGRQINTEAFF,TGCAGCGTTGGGAGACAGATTAACACTGAAGCTTTCTTT
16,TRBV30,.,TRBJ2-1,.,CAWSVLGSRRYNEQFF,TGTGCCTGGAGTGTACTGGGCTCCAGAAGATACAATGAGCAGTTCTTC
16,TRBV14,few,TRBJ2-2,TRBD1,CASSEGQGISTGELFF,TGTGCCAGCAGCGAGGGACAGGGGATCTCCACCGGGGAGCTGTTTTTT
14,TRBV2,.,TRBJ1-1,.,CASRDRWENTEAFF,TGTGCCAGCAGAGACAGGTGGGAGAACACTGAAGCTTTCTTT
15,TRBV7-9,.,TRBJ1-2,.,CASSRNPPGDGGYTF,TGTGCCAGCAGCCGAAATCCCCCAGGGGATGGTGGCTACACCTTC
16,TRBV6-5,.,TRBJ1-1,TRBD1,CASSYGAGGMNTEAFF,TGTGCCAGCAGTTACGGAGCAGGGGGCATGAACACTGAAGCTTTCTTT
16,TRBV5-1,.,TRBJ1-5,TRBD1,CASSLAPGQGNQPQHF,TGCGCCAGCAGCCTTGCCCCAGGACAGGGAAATCAGCCCCAGCATTTT
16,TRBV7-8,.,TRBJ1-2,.,CASSSHSSVRTDGYTF,TGTGCCAGCAGCTCGCATTCTTCCGTCAGAACAGATGGCTACACCTTC
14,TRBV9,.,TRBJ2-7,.,CASSVLAGPYEQYF,TGTGCCAGCAGCGTTTTGGCGGGTCCCTACGAGCAGTACTTC
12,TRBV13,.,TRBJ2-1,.,CASSPSRNEQFF,TGTGCCAGCAGCCCTAGTAGGAATGAGCAGTTCTTC
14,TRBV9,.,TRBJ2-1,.,CASSERQFGDEQFF,TGTGCCAGCAGCGAGCGACAGTTTGGCGATGAGCAGTTCTTC
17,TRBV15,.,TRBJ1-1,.,CATSREKGRTWNTEAFF,TGTGCCACCAGCAGAGAAAAGGGCCGGACTTGGAACACTGAAGCTTTCTTT
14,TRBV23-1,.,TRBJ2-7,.,CASRKTDTAYEQYF,TGCGCCAGCAGGAAAACCGACACTGCCTACGAGCAGTACTTC
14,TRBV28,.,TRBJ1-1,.,CASSLSGGATEAFF,TGTGCCAGCAGTTTATCTGGGGGGGCCACTGAAGCTTTCTTT
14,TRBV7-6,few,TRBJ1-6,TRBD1,CASSPVSGGSPLHF,TGTGCCAGCAGCCCAGTGTCAGGGGGTTCACCCCTCCACTTT
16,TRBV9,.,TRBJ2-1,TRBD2,CASSYRSASGNNEQFF,TGTGCCAGCAGCTATCGCTCGGCTAGCGGAAATAATGAGCAGTTCTTC
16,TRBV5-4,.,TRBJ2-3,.,CASSYLTRTRTDTQYF,TGTGCCAGCAGCTACCTGACAAGAACACGCACAGATACGCAGTATTTT
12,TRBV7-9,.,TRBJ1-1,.,CASSGGGVEAFF,TGTGCCAGCAGCGGCGGGGGCGTGGAGGCTTTCTTT
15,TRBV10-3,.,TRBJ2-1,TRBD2,CAISESGVAYNEQFF,TGTGCCATCAGTGAAAGCGGGGTCGCCTACAATGAGCAGTTCTTC
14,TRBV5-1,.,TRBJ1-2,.,CASSQWFSSYGYTF,TGCGCCAGCAGCCAGTGGTTCTCCTCCTATGGCTACACCTTC
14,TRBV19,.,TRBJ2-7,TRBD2,CASSITSGSREQYF,TGTGCCAGTAGTATAACTAGCGGGAGCCGCGAGCAGTACTTC
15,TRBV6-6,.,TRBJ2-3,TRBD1,CASNDRDRGTDTQYF,TGTGCCAGCAACGACAGGGATCGAGGCACAGATACGCAGTATTTT
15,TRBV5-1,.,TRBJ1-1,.,CASSSDLGGNTEAFF,TGCGCCAGCAGCTCAGATTTAGGGGGGAACACTGAAGCTTTCTTT
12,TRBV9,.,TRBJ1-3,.,CASSARAWTIYF,TGTGCCAGCAGCGCCCGAGCCTGGACCATATATTTT
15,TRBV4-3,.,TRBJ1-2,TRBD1,CASSHVQGSLYGYTF,TGCGCCAGCAGCCACGTACAGGGGTCCCTCTATGGCTACACCTTC
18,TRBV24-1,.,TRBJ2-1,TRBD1,CATSDPTGAPSSYNEQFF,TGTGCCACCAGTGATCCAACAGGGGCCCCAAGCTCCTACAATGAGCAGTTCTTC
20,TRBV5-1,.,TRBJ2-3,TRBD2,CASSWGTSGRALPSTDTQYF,TGCGCCAGCAGCTGGGGGACTAGCGGGAGGGCCTTACCTAGCACAGATACGCAGTATTTT
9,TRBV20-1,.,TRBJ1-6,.,CSARNRIHF,TGCAGTGCTAGAAACAGGATCCACTTT
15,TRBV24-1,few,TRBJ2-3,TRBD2,CATSDGTSWADTQYF,TGTGCCACCAGTGATGGGACTAGCTGGGCAGATACGCAGTATTTT
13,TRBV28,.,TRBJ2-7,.,CASSRPGAYEQYF,TGTGCCAGCAGCCGCCCGGGGGCCTACGAGCAGTACTTC
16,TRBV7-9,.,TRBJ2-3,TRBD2,CASSLNGLAGTDTQYF,TGTGCCAGCAGCCTAAATGGACTAGCGGGCACAGATACGCAGTATTTT
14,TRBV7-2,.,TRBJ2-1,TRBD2,CASSLGLAGSEQFF,TGTGCCAGCAGCCTGGGACTAGCGGGTAGTGAGCAGTTCTTC
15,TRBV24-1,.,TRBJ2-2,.,CATSSVGVRTGELFF,TGTGCCACCTCCTCGGTCGGGGTTCGGACCGGGGAGCTGTTTTTT
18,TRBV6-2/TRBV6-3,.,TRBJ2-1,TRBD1,CASSYDPGTGSSYNEQFF,TGTGCCAGCAGTTATGACCCCGGGACAGGTAGCTCCTACAATGAGCAGTTCTTC
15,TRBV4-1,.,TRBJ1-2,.,CASSQEIGVSYGYTF,TGCGCCAGCAGCCAAGAGATAGGAGTGAGTTATGGCTACACCTTC
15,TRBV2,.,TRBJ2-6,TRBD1,CASSVRGHGANVLTF,TGTGCCAGCAGTGTCAGGGGGCACGGGGCCAACGTCCTGACTTTC
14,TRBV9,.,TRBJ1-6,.,CASSAQGTNSPLHF,TGTGCCAGCAGCGCGCAGGGAACCAACTCACCCCTCCACTTT
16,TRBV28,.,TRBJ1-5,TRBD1,CASSPGTGGSNQPQHF,TGTGCCAGCAGTCCGGGGACAGGCGGTAGCAATCAGCCCCAGCATTTT
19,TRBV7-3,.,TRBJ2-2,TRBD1,CASSLQPPGQGAGTGELFF,TGTGCCAGCAGCTTACAGCCTCCGGGACAGGGGGCTGGCACCGGGGAGCTGTTTTTT
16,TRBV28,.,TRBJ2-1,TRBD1,CASSRGGTSSYNEQFF,TGTGCCAGCAGCCGAGGGGGCACCAGCTCCTACAATGAGCAGTTCTTC
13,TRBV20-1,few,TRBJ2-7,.,CSASQQVADEQYF,TGCAGTGCTAGTCAACAGGTGGCGGACGAGCAGTACTTC
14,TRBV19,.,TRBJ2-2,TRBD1,CASSFTGGAGELFF,TGTGCCAGTAGTTTCACAGGGGGCGCCGGGGAGCTGTTTTTT
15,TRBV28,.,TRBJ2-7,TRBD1,CASSFLGQGSYEQYF,TGTGCCAGCAGTTTCCTAGGACAGGGCTCCTACGAGCAGTACTTC
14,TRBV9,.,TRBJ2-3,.,CASSVVHSTDTQYF,TGTGCCAGCAGCGTAGTCCATAGCACAGATACGCAGTATTTT
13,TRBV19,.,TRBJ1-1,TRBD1,CASSSLGTDEAFF,TGTGCCAGTAGTTCCCTAGGGACAGATGAAGCTTTCTTT